The rows below give T cell receptor beta chains drawn from one sample of a study of cytomegalovirus exposure and HLA in healthy donors. The repertoire was sequenced with immunoSEQ multiplex PCR; TCRdb's copy has only in-frame clones and lacks some. The sample has about 140,000 clones; 80% are singletons. Sequencing was done on a sample of PBMCs. Every receptor here comes from a woman between 35 and 50 years old in good health and CMV-seronegative. CDR3s include the opening cysteine and the closing phenylalanine or tryptophan. A D gene is named only where the DNA matches it firmly. The listing skips clone size in some rows; elsewhere it reads once, few, many or a size class.

d_call	j_call	clone_size	v_call	cdr3_aa	cdr3_nt
.	TRBJ2-7	.	TRBV28	CASSLEALGGRVNEQYF	TGTGCCAGCAGTTTAGAGGCCCTCGGGGGGCGCGTCAACGAGCAGTACTTC
.	TRBJ2-3	.	TRBV7-2	CASSLEGPTDTQYF	TGTGCCAGCAGCTTGGAGGGCCCAACCGATACGCAGTATTTT
.	TRBJ2-1	.	TRBV11-2	CASSLEGSRDNEQFF	TGTGCCAGCAGCTTAGAAGGAAGCCGGGACAATGAGCAGTTCTTC
TRBD2	TRBJ2-1	.	TRBV5-1	CASSFRLAGISYNEQFF	TGCGCCAGCAGCTTTAGACTAGCGGGGATCTCCTACAATGAGCAGTTCTTC
.	TRBJ2-7	.	TRBV18	CASSSTRDSYEQYF	TGTGCCAGCTCATCAACCAGGGATTCCTACGAGCAGTACTTC
TRBD1	TRBJ1-1	.	TRBV7-2	CASRYRGMNTEAFF	TGTGCCAGCAGATACAGGGGAATGAACACTGAAGCTTTCTTT
TRBD2	TRBJ2-7	.	TRBV7-3	CASSYGTTNYEQYF	TGTGCCAGCAGCTACGGGACTACCAACTACGAGCAGTACTTC
TRBD1	TRBJ2-4	.	TRBV15	CATGQKLLHVGNRQGVIAKNIQYF	TGTGCCACCGGCCAAAAATTGCTCCACGTGGGGAATCGGCAGGGGGTAATAGCCAAAAACATTCAGTACTTC
TRBD2	TRBJ2-1	.	TRBV29-1	CSVDGSGGELNEQFF	TGCAGCGTTGACGGGAGCGGGGGAGAATTAAATGAGCAGTTCTTC
.	TRBJ2-4	.	TRBV6-6	CASSRQELAKNIQYF	TGTGCCAGCAGCCGACAGGAGTTAGCCAAAAACATTCAGTACTTC
.	TRBJ2-5	.	TRBV2	CASKRELEETQYF	TGTGCCAGCAAGAGGGAATTAGAAGAGACCCAGTACTTC
TRBD1	TRBJ1-1	.	TRBV5-1	CASSWDSMNTEAFF	TGCGCCAGCAGCTGGGACAGTATGAACACTGAAGCTTTCTTT
.	TRBJ1-1	few	TRBV7-2	CASSLTGMNTEAFF	TGTGCCAGCAGCTTAACGGGGATGAACACTGAAGCTTTCTTT
.	TRBJ2-3	.	TRBV6-4	CASSDSGSDTQYF	TGTGCCAGCAGTGACTCCGGGTCAGATACGCAGTATTTT
.	TRBJ1-5	.	TRBV19	CASSPRQRDRQHF	TGTGCCAGTAGTCCACGCCAACGGGATCGCCAGCATTTT
TRBD2	TRBJ2-7	.	TRBV27	CASSPPGLAGGGAVEQYF	TGTGCCAGCAGTCCGCCGGGACTAGCGGGAGGTGGGGCGGTCGAGCAGTACTTC
.	TRBJ1-4	.	TRBV15	CATSPTQGLHHF	TGTGCCACCAGTCCCACTCAGGGACTACACCATTTT
TRBD1	TRBJ2-5	.	TRBV9	CASSVGYGQGSETQYF	TGTGCCAGCAGCGTAGGCTACGGACAGGGTTCCGAGACCCAGTACTTC
.	TRBJ2-1	.	TRBV28	CASFGGGGKGEHWEQFF	TGTGCCAGCTTTGGTGGGGGGGGGAAGGGGGAGCATTGGGAGCAGTTCTTC
.	TRBJ2-5	.	TRBV7-7	CASSLDSGSGETQYF	TGTGCCAGCAGCTTAGACAGCGGATCGGGGGAGACCCAGTACTTC
TRBD1	TRBJ1-4	.	TRBV27	CASSPGTGYEKLFF	TGTGCCAGCAGCCCCGGGACAGGCTATGAAAAACTGTTTTTT
.	TRBJ2-7	few	TRBV6-1	CASSALQGQYYEQYF	TGTGCCAGCAGTGCCCTCCAGGGCCAATACTACGAGCAGTACTTC
TRBD2	TRBJ2-5	once	TRBV7-9	CASSPSLAGEETQYF	TGTGCCAGCAGCCCCTCACTAGCGGGGGAAGAGACCCAGTACTTC
.	TRBJ2-6	.	TRBV9	CASSLPRTNSGANGLTF	TGTGCCAGCAGCCTACCCAGGACAAACTCTGGGGCCAACGGCCTGACTTTC
.	TRBJ1-2	.	TRBV2	CASRTTGFDYGYTF	TGTGCCAGCAGGACCACAGGGTTCGACTATGGCTACACCTTC
.	TRBJ2-3	few	TRBV7-8	CASNRDTDTQYF	TGTGCCAGCAATCGGGACACAGATACGCAGTATTTT
.	TRBJ1-1	.	TRBV9	CASSVGSGLAFF	TGTGCCAGCAGCGTAGGTTCGGGTTTAGCTTTCTTT
.	TRBJ1-1	.	TRBV11-2	CASSFVFTEAFF	TGTGCCAGCAGCTTCGTGTTCACTGAAGCTTTCTTT
TRBD1	TRBJ1-2	.	TRBV28	CATQEGAGGYTF	TGTGCCACCCAAGAGGGGGCGGGTGGCTACACCTTC
.	TRBJ1-2	.	TRBV7-2	CASTRRDLGGYTF	TGTGCCAGTACCAGACGGGACTTGGGAGGCTACACCTTC
TRBD2	TRBJ2-3	few	TRBV5-1	CASSLRTSGSTDTQYF	TGCGCCAGCAGCTTAAGGACTAGCGGGAGCACAGATACGCAGTATTTT
TRBD1	TRBJ2-3	.	TRBV19	CASSMSWDRGSDTQYF	TGTGCCAGTAGTATGTCCTGGGACAGGGGGAGTGATACGCAGTATTTT
TRBD2	TRBJ2-7	.	TRBV5-1	CASSLGRTMGLVHEQYF	TGCGCCAGCAGCTTGGGCAGAACTATGGGACTAGTACACGAGCAGTACTTC
.	TRBJ1-3	.	TRBV29-1	CSVDEGKGNTIYF	TGCAGCGTTGACGAGGGAAAGGGAAACACCATATATTTT
TRBD1	TRBJ2-5	.	TRBV7-2	CASSLGTGPQETQYF	TGTGCCAGCAGCCTGGGGACAGGGCCACAAGAGACCCAGTACTTC
TRBD2	TRBJ2-3	.	TRBV10-3	CAIRKAGNSDTQYF	TGTGCCATCAGGAAAGCGGGGAACTCAGATACGCAGTATTTT
.	TRBJ2-2	.	TRBV2	CASSVDGTSNTGELFF	TGTGCCAGCAGTGTCGATGGGACTTCGAACACCGGGGAGCTGTTTTTT
.	TRBJ1-3	.	TRBV5-5	CASSLSRGEGNTIYF	TGTGCCAGCAGCTTGAGCAGGGGAGAAGGAAACACCATATATTTT
.	TRBJ1-3	.	TRBV7-2	CASNVEAGNTIYF	TGTGCCAGCAACGTCGAGGCTGGCAACACCATATATTTT
.	TRBJ2-2	few	TRBV6-6	CASSRGGNTGELFF	TGTGCCAGCAGCCGTGGCGGGAACACCGGGGAGCTGTTTTTT
.	TRBJ1-5	once	TRBV5-1	CASRRDGLNQPQHF	TGCGCCAGCAGGCGGGACGGACTCAATCAGCCCCAGCATTTT
.	TRBJ2-3	.	TRBV11-3	CASSGSTQYF	TGTGCCAGCAGTGGGAGTACGCAGTATTTT
TRBD2	TRBJ2-7	.	TRBV4-2	CASSQASGGTYEQYF	TGTGCCAGCAGCCAGGCTAGCGGGGGGACATACGAGCAGTACTTC
TRBD2	TRBJ2-2	.	TRBV6-5	CASSYGGGSGELFF	TGTGCCAGCAGTTATGGCGGGGGGTCCGGGGAGCTGTTTTTT
.	TRBJ2-7	.	TRBV5-1	CASSANLRQHSEQYF	TGCGCCAGCAGTGCTAATTTACGACAGCACAGCGAGCAGTACTTC
TRBD1	TRBJ1-5	.	TRBV15	CATSEPGQISNQPQHF	TGTGCCACCAGCGAACCGGGACAGATTAGCAATCAGCCCCAGCATTTT
.	TRBJ2-7	.	TRBV28	CASSSGYEQYF	TGTGCCAGCAGTTCCGGGTACGAGCAGTACTTC
.	TRBJ2-3	few	TRBV27	CASSRTRGDTQYF	TGTGCCAGCAGCCGGACCCGGGGGGATACGCAGTATTTT
.	TRBJ2-6	.	TRBV6-1	CASSTTSGANVLTF	TGTGCCAGCAGTACAACCTCTGGGGCCAACGTCCTGACTTTC
TRBD1	TRBJ1-6	.	TRBV7-6	CASSIHRGRLNSPLHF	TGTGCCAGCAGCATACACAGGGGGCGGCTAAATTCACCCCTCCACTTT
TRBD1	TRBJ2-3	.	TRBV5-4	CASSPTTGISTDTQYF	TGTGCCAGCAGCCCCACGACAGGGATTAGCACAGATACGCAGTATTTT
.	TRBJ2-7	.	TRBV20-1	CSATVAGEQYF	TGCAGTGCTACGGTAGCCGGCGAGCAGTACTTC
.	TRBJ2-7	.	TRBV29-1	CSAQGSEQYF	TGCAGCGCCCAGGGTTCCGAGCAGTACTTC